These T cell receptor beta chains were read from a single sample in a study of cytomegalovirus exposure and HLA in healthy donors. The method was immunoSEQ multiplex PCR; TCRdb's version includes in-frame clones alone and lacks a portion of them. The table records some 110,000 clones, about 80% of them present only once. The sequenced sample consisted of PBMCs. These receptors originate from a man aged 45 to 65 in good health and CMV-seropositive. Both conserved end residues are part of each CDR3.

V	J	CDR3
TRBV7-2	TRBJ2-2	CASSLTSGGYGELFF
TRBV30	TRBJ2-5	CAWAGYQETQYF
TRBV5-6	TRBJ1-1	CASSRSGRERSTEAFF
TRBV11-2	TRBJ2-1	CASSPSVSASEIYNEQFF
TRBV7-7	TRBJ2-5	CASSLDGGGTQYF
TRBV15	TRBJ1-6	CATSRDISPLHF
TRBV5-1	TRBJ1-2	CASSRRPTANYGYTF
TRBV19	TRBJ1-3	CASSAKDRVSSGNTIYF
TRBV6-5	TRBJ2-5	CASSYSGGRGETQYF
TRBV6-1	TRBJ1-2	CASSEPFYDTYGYTF
TRBV5-1	TRBJ1-4	CASSEGGASEKLFF
TRBV7-2	TRBJ2-7	CASSLLGASYEQYF
TRBV19	TRBJ2-6	CASSIPSPGANVLTF
TRBV6-1	TRBJ1-4	CASSESDTRGGNEKLFF
TRBV9	TRBJ2-3	CASSKGPSGRSTDTQYF
TRBV18	TRBJ2-2	CASSPRSGGNTGELFF
TRBV30	TRBJ1-2	CAWSVPGGRGYGYTF
TRBV29-1	TRBJ1-1	CSTTGGVDTEAFF
TRBV6-4	TRBJ2-2	CASSHRAGGRVNTGELFF
TRBV2	TRBJ2-2	CASRTSGNTGELFF
TRBV2	TRBJ2-3	CASSEGGGPTDTQYF
TRBV28	TRBJ1-3	CASKGGGSRGNTIYF
TRBV7-2	TRBJ1-5	CASSLGRNQRQHF
TRBV5-1	TRBJ1-1	CASSIQGEDTEAFF
TRBV2	TRBJ1-5	CASSYRAVNQPQHF
TRBV19	TRBJ1-5	CASSMGRYSNQPQHF
TRBV30	TRBJ2-1	CAWRDWSEQFF
TRBV10-3	TRBJ2-1	CAISAMAGTDEQFF